These 30 T cell receptor beta chains were all obtained from the same sample, sequenced in a study of blood T cell repertoires in COVID-19. Sequencing was performed with immunoSEQ multiplex PCR; in TCRdb, only in-frame clones are kept and a portion is missing. The sample holds 450,000 to 500,000 clones; 70% to 90% are singletons and the top ten take just over 8%. The sequenced sample was PBMCs or T cells enriched from blood (not recorded which). The receptors stem from a woman aged 55-70 years who had recovered from COVID-19.

The CDR3 region has the DNA TGTGCCAGCGGATTATCGGGTCGGACCCAGTACTTC. This encodes CASGLSGRTQYF. The rearrangement joins TRBV2 to TRBJ2-5; D not certain. The V gene lost 8 bases and the J gene lost 7 bases, with 14 bases spanning the gap. CDR3 length: 12 residues. Germline-derived CDR1 and CDR2 are SNHLY and FYNNEI.

This chain links TRBV6-1 with TRBJ2-7, with D maybe TRBD2 (7 bases). The CDR3 length is 13 residues. V gave up 10 bases and J gave up 4 bases, with 17 bases separating them. Germline CDR1 reads MNHNS; CDR2 reads SASEGT. CDR3 amino acids: CATRGGGQYEQYV. CDR3 DNA sequence: TGTGCCACCCGAGGGGGGGGACAATACGAGCAGTACGTC.

In its sample, this clone was seen once. The DNA of the CDR3 is TGTGCCAGCAGCTTGTATGAGGGAGGGACTGAAGCTTTCTTT. Residues: CASSLYEGGTEAFF. This chain uses TRBV7-9 with TRBJ1-1; no clear D gene. CDR1 and CDR2 from the germline V gene are SEHNR and FQNEAQ (reference sequence). CDR3 length: 14 residues. Trimming left V 3 bases short and J 5 bases short, with 13 bases between. The full variable domain, with the rest looked up from reference TRBV7-9 and TRBJ1-1, is DTGVSQNPRHKITKRGQNVTFRCDPISEHNRLYWYRQTLGQGPEFLTYFQNEAQLEKSRLLSDRFSAERPKGSFSTLEIQRTEQGDSAMYLCASSLYEGGTEAFFGQGTRLTVV.

A single count supports this clone. The rearrangement joins TRBV27 to TRBJ2-1, with D tentatively TRBD2 (5 bases). Germline CDR1 reads MNHEY; CDR2 reads SMNVEV (reference sequence). V lost 7 bases and J lost 10, with 11 bases in between. The CDR3 has 11 residues. For the CDR3, the DNA is TGTGCCAGCACAACGGGGAGAGAGCAGTTCTTC. It yields the protein CASTTGREQFF.

V gene TRBV6-5 combines with J gene TRBJ1-3; D call uncertain. The germline CDR1 and CDR2 sequences are MNHEY and SVGAGI. The CDR3 loop spans 15 amino acids. Trimming stripped 0 bases from V and 4 bases from J, with 10 bases between. For the CDR3, the DNA is TGTGCCAGCAGTTACTCGCCGGCGGTGGGAAACACCATATATTTT. This gives the protein CASSYSPAVGNTIYF.

Note on this clone: The CDR3 does not close with the conserved phenylalanine or tryptophan, likely indicating a read error. The DNA is left out, because the CDR3 cannot be placed on it with certainty; the CDR3 is given as TCRdb lists it. The chain recombines TRBV7-8 with TRBJ1-1; the D segment call TRBD1 is taken from the table without a DNA check. CDR1 and CDR2 from the germline V gene are SGHVS and FQNEAQ. The CDR3 comprises 11 residues, both ends counted. CDR3 loop: CASSSGTGPSL.

J is TRBJ1-1 and V is TRBV7-9, with D hard to call. This CDR3 contains 15 residues. Germline loops: CDR1 SEHNR, CDR2 FQNEAQ (reference sequence). V was shortened by 4 bases and J by 3 bases, with 15 bases between the two germline ends. DNA for the CDR3: TGTGCCAGCAGCTCCGGCAAGGGAGGATACACTGAAGCTTTCTTT. It yields the protein CASSSGKGGYTEAFF.

The gene calls are TRBV3-1 (or the pseudogene TRBV3-2) and TRBJ2-2; D gene unclear. The CDR3 is made up of 16 amino acids. The V gene's germline CDR1 is LGHDT and CDR2 YNNKEL (reference sequence). Trimming took 5 bases from V and 5 from J, leaving 18 bases between them. In DNA, the CDR3 is TGTGCCAGCAGCACCAAGCACTCCGTTGCAACCGGGGAGCTGTTTTTT. It specifies CASSTKHSVATGELFF.

This clone has just one count. This rearrangement joins TRBV11-2 to TRBJ2-1, with TRBD2 as a possible D gene (6 bases). From germline, CDR1 is SGHAT and CDR2 FQNNGV. The CDR3 is 16 amino acids. Trimming cost V 4 bases and J 9 bases, with 22 bases left between them. CDR3 protein: CASSSLSPGLSGEQFF. The DNA of the CDR3 is TGTGCCAGCAGCTCACTCTCCCCGGGACTTTCGGGTGAGCAGTTCTTC.

This clone was observed at least ten times. The sample holds other DNA sequences that translate to the same CDR3. The CDR3 DNA reads TGTGCCAGCAGCGTACTGAGCGGGGGGCAAGAGACCCAGTACTTC. Translation gives CASSVLSGGQETQYF. V and J are TRBV9 and TRBJ2-5; 9 bases are shared with TRBD2. Germline CDR1 SGDLS, CDR2 YYNGEE. The CDR3 contains 15 residues. Trimming at V came to 1 base and at J to 2 bases, leaving 3 bases not matched to a gene.

This chain uses TRBV27 with TRBJ2-6; 7 bases fit TRBD2. Germline assignment: CDR1 MNHEY and CDR2 SMNVEV (reference sequence). The CDR3 covers 17 residues. After removal of 4 bases from V and 0 bases from J, the junction contained 6 bases not matched to a gene. The CDR3 sequence is CASSWGGDLSGANVLTF. CDR3 in DNA: TGTGCCAGCAGTTGGGGAGGGGACCTCTCTGGGGCCAACGTCCTGACTTTC.

The count of this clone is one. The chain employs TRBV7-9 and TRBJ1-3, with a tentative D call TRBD1 (6 bases). V was cut by 3 bases and J by 4 bases, with 22 bases left in between. From germline, CDR1 is SEHNR and CDR2 FQNEAQ (reference sequence). CDR3 size: 18 residues. The CDR3 sequence: CASSLIRGPSRFGNTIYF. The CDR3 region has the DNA TGTGCCAGCAGCTTGATCAGGGGTCCCTCGCGATTCGGAAACACCATATATTTT.

This rearrangement joins TRBV7-8 to TRBJ2-7; D gene ambiguous. This CDR3 has 14 residues. V gave up 1 base and J gave up 2 bases, with 9 bases separating them. Germline-derived CDR1 and CDR2 are SGHVS and FQNEAQ. The CDR3 protein is CASSLDSGTYEQYV. The CDR3 DNA reads TGTGCCAGCAGCTTAGATTCAGGAACCTACGAGCAGTACGTC.

The rearrangement links TRBV14 to TRBJ1-6, with D perhaps TRBD1 (5 bases). CDR1 SGHDN and CDR2 FVKESK come from the germline V gene. V shed 3 bases and J shed 4 bases, with 7 bases lying between them. The CDR3 extends over 14 amino acids. The CDR3 here is CASSHRVYNSPLHF. Here the CDR3 DNA reads TGTGCCAGCAGCCACAGGGTTTATAATTCACCCCTCCACTTT. Together with reference TRBV14 and TRBJ1-6, the CDR3 gives the full variable domain: EAGVTQFPSHSVIEKGQTVTLRCDPISGHDNLYWYRRVMGKEIKFLLHFVKESKQDESGMPNNRFLAERTGGTYSTLKVQPAELEDSGVYFCASSHRVYNSPLHFGNGTRLTVT.

The chain combines TRBV9 with TRBJ2-7, with 9 bases lining up with TRBD1. Trimming at V came to 3 bases and at J to 4 bases, leaving 5 bases not matched to a gene. Germline CDR1 is SGDLS and CDR2 is YYNGEE. CDR3 length equals 14 residues. The CDR3 coding sequence is TGTGCCAGCAGCGCCGGGACAGGGCTATACGAGCAGTACTTC. Protein: CASSAGTGLYEQYF.

The rearrangement uses TRBV29-1 and TRBJ1-2; the match to TRBD1 covers 7 bases. The CDR3 has 13 amino acids. Trimming at V came to 6 bases and at J to 4 bases, leaving 8 bases not matched to a gene. CDR1 and CDR2 (germline): SQVTM, ANQGSEA. The CDR3 loop reads CSVLEGQSYGYTF. Written as DNA, the CDR3 is TGCAGCGTCCTCGAGGGACAGAGCTATGGCTACACCTTC.

V gene TRBV5-1 combines with J gene TRBJ1-1; D perhaps matches TRBD1 (5 bases). The CDR3 length is 15 residues. The V end was cut by 3 bases, the J end by 1 base, with 13 bases between. CDR1 is SGHRS and CDR2 is YFSETQ in the germline V gene. The CDR3, as DNA: TGCGCCAGCAGCTCCTCCGGGACTCAGAACACTGAAGCTTTCTTT. Protein: CASSSSGTQNTEAFF. The variable domain in full, with the rest retrieved from reference TRBV5-1 and TRBJ1-1, is KAGVTQTPRYLIKTRGQQVTLSCSPISGHRSVSWYQQTPGQGLQFLFEYFSETQRNKGNFPGRFSGRQFSNSRSEMNVSTLELGDSALYLCASSSSGTQNTEAFFGQGTRLTVV.

The chain combines TRBV12-3 or TRBV12-4 with TRBJ1-1; D might be TRBD1 (5 bases). The CDR3 has 12 amino acids. V was trimmed by 1 base and J by 7 bases, leaving 7 bases between them. The CDR3 bases are TGTGCCAGCAGTTTAGGACAGAGTGAAGCTTTCTTT. It is translated as CASSLGQSEAFF.

V and J are TRBV7-8 and TRBJ1-1; the D is unclear. This CDR3 has 15 residues. V lost 2 bases and J 1 base, leaving 11 bases between the germline ends. The germline V gene has CDR1 SGHVS and CDR2 FQNEAQ. CDR3 sequence: CASSLSHYANTEAFF. DNA for the CDR3: TGTGCCAGCAGCTTAAGCCATTACGCGAACACTGAAGCTTTCTTT.

The chain couples TRBV2 to TRBJ1-3; 7 bases agree with TRBD1. Germline-derived CDR1 and CDR2 are SNHLY and FYNNEI. V was clipped by 5 bases and J by 2 bases; unmatched bases: 6. This CDR3 region has 15 residues. CDR3 protein: CASSLDRVAGNTIYF. The DNA for the CDR3 is TGTGCCAGCAGTCTCGACAGGGTGGCTGGAAACACCATATATTTT.

CDR3 amino acids: CASSLKADGYTF. DNA for the CDR3: TGTGCCAGCAGCTTGAAGGCGGATGGCTACACCTTC. The rearrangement joins TRBV5-6 to TRBJ1-2; no reliable D call. This CDR3 is 12 amino acids long. CDR1 and CDR2 from the germline V gene are SGHDT and YYEEEE. V gave up 1 base and J gave up 6 bases, with 7 bases separating them.

This chain connects TRBV27 to TRBJ1-6, with 10 bases that match TRBD1. The germline gives CDR1 MNHEY, CDR2 SMNVEV (reference sequence). V shed 2 bases and J 16 bases; nucleotides not matched to a gene: 8. CDR3 length equals 14 residues. In DNA, the CDR3 is TGTGCCAGCAGTTTAGGGACAGGGGCCATGGGTCTCCACTTT. Its translation: CASSLGTGAMGLHF.

The chain recombines TRBV4-1 with TRBJ2-7, with TRBD1 matching over 9 bases. The germline CDR1 and CDR2 sequences are MGHRA and YSYEKL. The CDR3 length is 17 residues. V lost 1 base, J lost 0 bases, and 7 bases stayed unmatched. For the CDR3, the DNA is TGCGCCAGCAGCCAAGCGGACAGGGGCGAGAGCTCCTACGAGCAGTACTTC. It encodes CASSQADRGESSYEQYF.

The CDR3 nucleotides read TGTGCCAGCAGCCAATCGAACAGGGGGGGCAATGAGCAGTTCTTC. Translated, it gives CASSQSNRGGNEQFF. The rearrangement joins TRBV4-2 to TRBJ2-1, with D perhaps matching TRBD1 (8 bases). Germline V gives CDR1 LGHNA, CDR2 YNFKEQ. The germline V and J ends were trimmed by 2 bases and 6 bases, with 14 bases remaining between them. The CDR3 length is 15 residues.

The V and J genes are TRBV5-1 and TRBJ1-1, with D unclear. The length of the CDR3 is 13 residues. Trimming pared 1 base from V and 1 base from J, leaving 5 bases between. Germline values: CDR1 SGHRS, CDR2 YFSETQ. Here the CDR3 DNA reads TGCGCCAGCAGCTTGCTCGGGAACACTGAAGCTTTCTTT. This sequence encodes CASSLLGNTEAFF.

This clone was detected only once. The chain is built from TRBV11-3 and TRBJ2-2; no reliable D call. V was clipped by 3 bases and J by 1 base, with 6 bases between them. Germline V gives CDR1 SGHNT, CDR2 YENEEA. The CDR3 is made up of 14 amino acids. The CDR3 DNA is TGTGCCAGCAGCTTCGACAAGAACACCGGGGAGCTGTTTTTT. It is translated as CASSFDKNTGELFF.

V gene TRBV13 combines with J gene TRBJ1-4, with D uncertain. The V gene lost 2 bases and the J gene lost 0 bases, with 4 bases spanning the gap. This CDR3 is 14 amino acids long. Germline CDR1 is PRHDT and CDR2 is FYEKMQ (reference sequence). In DNA, the CDR3 is TGTGCCAGCAGCTTATTCGCAACTAATGAAAAACTGTTTTTT. Translation: CASSLFATNEKLFF.

This chain joins TRBV2 and TRBJ1-4; maybe TRBD1 (5 bases). The CDR3 is made up of 14 amino acids. V lost 8 bases to trimming and J lost 2 bases, with 12 bases between them. From germline, CDR1 is SNHLY and CDR2 FYNNEI. Here the CDR3 reads CASANGGTNEKLFF. The CDR3 DNA reads as TGTGCCAGCGCGAATGGGGGGACTAATGAAAAACTGTTTTTT. The full variable domain, rest sourced from reference TRBV2 and TRBJ1-4, is EPEVTQTPSHQVTQMGQEVILRCVPISNHLYFYWYRQILGQKVEFLVSFYNNEISEKSEIFDDQFSVERPDGSNFTLKIRSTKLEDSAMYFCASANGGTNEKLFFGSGTQLSVL.

The V and J genes are TRBV7-8 and TRBJ2-1; D remains unclear. Trimming left V 1 base short and J 9 bases short, with 13 bases between. Germline values: CDR1 SGHVS, CDR2 FQNEAQ. The CDR3 loop spans 14 amino acids. CDR3 sequence (DNA): TGTGCCAGCAGCTTAGGTTTCCCTGAGTCTGAGCAGTTCTTC. It yields the protein CASSLGFPESEQFF.

V and J are TRBV7-2 and TRBJ2-4; 12 bases match TRBD2. Per germline, CDR1 SGHTA and CDR2 FQGNSA. Trimming at V came to 3 bases and at J to 6 bases, leaving 9 bases not matched to a gene. The length of the CDR3 is 17 residues. The CDR3 DNA reads TGTGCCAGCAGCTTTCGGGCTAGCGGGGGGGCAGGAAACATTCAGTACTTC. It is translated as CASSFRASGGAGNIQYF.